This record concerns one TCR beta chain sequence. Antigen specificity is unknown. The germline gene is not matched at one end of the junction; a read error may be the cause. Germline values: CDR1 SGHRS, CDR2 YFSETQ. The CDR3 runs to 16 residues. 60 Vbeta and 13 Jbeta primers were used in PCR. Data came from immunoSEQ multiplex PCR; TCRdb stores just in-frame clones and leaves some out. The data hold roughly 140,000 clones, with around 79% observed a single time. The sample is drawn from a study of cytomegalovirus exposure and HLA in healthy donors. Study-level findings and limits: HLA alleles showed associations with 15,000 to 20,000 TCR beta sequences in a later analysis, at a 0.05 false discovery rate. Associated with cytomegalovirus, according to the listing, were 150 to 200 TCR beta chains. Per a prior analysis, the majority of TCR beta V segments were productive roughly 90% or roughly 30% of the time.

Every donor was a healthy person donating bone marrow. The rearrangement links TRBV5-1 to TRBJ1-2, with 7 bases lining up with TRBD1. The clonotype comes from a human donor in good health. Sequencing was performed on PBMCs. The DNA for the CDR3 is TGCGCCAGCAGCACTGACAGGGCGCAATTAGGAGGTGGCTACCCCTTC. Amino acid sequence: CASSTDRAQLGGGYPF.